The next 18 T cell receptor beta chains were all read from a single sample in a study of T-cell memory formation after mild COVID-19. TCRdb reprocessed the 5' RACE reads via MiXCR and lists one record per CDR3 protein. The sample yields 210,000 or so distinct CDR3 sequences, about 10% seen once. Specimen: PBMCs or a T cell subset sorted from them (not recorded which). The receptors shown here come from a man between 18 and 35 years old who had mild COVID-19 (a few samples of this study predate the infection). Cell type and time point are not known.

This clonotype was observed at least ten times. The chain has TRBV5-1 and TRBJ1-1; no definite D call. Trimming left V 2 bases short and J 1 base short, with 3 bases between. Germline loops: CDR1 SGHRS, CDR2 YFSETQ. There are 12 residues in the CDR3. The CDR3, as DNA: TGCGCCAGCAGCTTTGGGAACACTGAAGCTTTCTTT. Translating gives CASSFGNTEAFF.

The CDR3 bases are TGCAGTCGCTGGGCTAGCGGGCACAATGAGCAGTTCTTC. Its translation: CSRWASGHNEQFF. This chain uses TRBV20-1 with TRBJ2-1; TRBD2 matches 8 bases. Germline V lookup: CDR1 DFQATT, CDR2 SNEGSKA (reference sequence). Trimming took 8 bases from V and 5 from J; bases not matched to a gene: 8. There are 13 residues in the CDR3.

Ten or more counts support this clonotype. This chain uses TRBV28 with TRBJ2-7; D possibly corresponds to TRBD1 (6 bases). CDR1 is MDHEN and CDR2 is SYDVKM in the germline V gene. Trimming stripped 4 bases from V and 3 bases from J, with 13 bases between. The CDR3 has 14 residues. CDR3 sequence: CASSSSDSYYEQYV. CDR3 coding DNA: TGTGCCAGCAGTTCATCGGACAGTTACTACGAGCAGTACGTC.

A few counts support this clonotype. This chain connects TRBV6-2 or TRBV6-3 to TRBJ2-1, with 11 bases lining up with TRBD2. This CDR3 contains 13 residues. V shed 8 bases and J 7 bases; nucleotides not matched to a gene: 4. From germline, CDR1 is MNHEY and CDR2 SVGEGT. The CDR3 bases are TGTGCCAGCCGACTAGCGGGGCGAAATGAGCAGTTCTTC. The encoded protein is CASRLAGRNEQFF.

This clonotype turned up a few times. CDR3 amino acids: CASSRPKWDKNEQFF. CDR3 sequence (DNA): TGTGCCAGCAGTAGACCTAAATGGGATAAAAATGAGCAGTTCTTC. The chain combines TRBV12-3 or TRBV12-4 with TRBJ2-1; D not resolved. CDR3 size: 15 residues. V was cut by 5 bases and J by 7 bases, with 18 bases left in between.

In this sample, this clonotype turned up a few times. The chain combines TRBV20-1 with TRBJ2-7; D is perhaps TRBD1 (6 bases). The germline V and J ends were trimmed by 2 bases and 2 bases, with 13 bases remaining between them. This CDR3 has 14 amino acids. In germline, CDR1 is DFQATT, CDR2 SNEGSKA (reference sequence). In DNA, the CDR3 is TGCAGTGCTAGAAGTCCGGGACAAGCCTACGAGCAGTACTTC. Protein: CSARSPGQAYEQYF.

This chain joins TRBV12-3 or TRBV12-4 and TRBJ1-1; unclear D gene. The CDR3 extends over 15 amino acids. Trimming left V 6 bases short and J 0 bases short, with 14 bases between. This chain's CDR3 is CASSLPGSLNTEAFF. Here the CDR3 DNA reads TGTGCCAGCAGCCTCCCCGGGAGCTTGAACACTGAAGCTTTCTTT.

This clonotype was observed a handful of times. V usage is TRBV5-1 and J usage is TRBJ1-3; the D is unclear. This CDR3 comprises 13 residues. The V gene's germline CDR1 is SGHRS and CDR2 YFSETQ. Trimming left V 5 bases short and J 4 bases short, with 10 bases between. The CDR3 is CASRLGDGNTIYF. In DNA form, the CDR3 reads TGCGCCAGCAGGCTGGGCGACGGAAACACCATATATTTT.

Only a few counts were recorded for this clonotype. The chain has TRBV20-1 and TRBJ2-5; D gene unclear. V gave up 3 bases and J gave up 4 bases, with 9 bases separating them. This CDR3 is 12 amino acids long. The germline V gene encodes CDR1 DFQATT and CDR2 SNEGSKA (reference sequence). In DNA, the CDR3 is TGCAGTGCTAGCGCCCCCGGAGAGACCCAGTACTTC. Its protein is CSASAPGETQYF.

J is TRBJ1-2 and V is TRBV10-3; no definite D call. Germline assignment: CDR1 ENHRY and CDR2 SYGVKD. Trimming stripped 1 base from V and 5 bases from J, with 20 bases between. This CDR3 has 17 amino acids. In DNA form, the CDR3 reads TGTGCCATCAGTGAGTTAGGTCCCGGGTCTGGGTCATATGGCTACACCTTC. This gives the protein CAISELGPGSGSYGYTF.

This clonotype was counted at least ten times. V and J are TRBV3-1 and TRBJ2-3, with TRBD2 identical over 9 bases. Germline CDR1 LGHDT, CDR2 YNNKEL (reference sequence). This CDR3 comprises 13 residues. V was clipped by 5 bases and J by 7 bases; unmatched bases: 4. The CDR3 loop reads CASSYSGGNTQYF. Written as DNA, the CDR3 is TGTGCCAGCAGCTACAGCGGGGGGAATACGCAGTATTTT.

This clonotype was counted only a few times. The genes are TRBV18 and TRBJ1-1; unclear D gene. CDR1 and CDR2 (germline): KGHSH, LQKENI. V was pared by 3 bases and J by 5 bases, with 7 bases between. The CDR3 runs to 12 residues. CDR3 residues: CASSPRRTEAFF. In nucleotides, the CDR3 is TGTGCCAGCTCACCTCGGAGGACTGAAGCTTTCTTT.

This clonotype was counted between two and nine times. This rearrangement joins TRBV7-2 to TRBJ2-2; 8 bases align to TRBD1. V dropped 5 bases and J dropped 0; count of bases not matched to a gene: 5. The germline gives CDR1 SGHTA, CDR2 FQGNSA. The CDR3 consists of 16 residues. The DNA for the CDR3 is TGTGCCAGCAGCCCTCAGGGGGCCCCGAACACCGGGGAGCTGTTTTTT. This encodes CASSPQGAPNTGELFF.

The gene calls are TRBV18 and TRBJ2-5; the D is unclear. CDR1 is KGHSH and CDR2 is LQKENI in the germline V gene. Between the trimmed V and J ends, which lost 2 bases and 5 bases, there was a span of 9 bases. The CDR3 consists of 13 residues. Here the CDR3 reads CASSPVTAETQYF. The CDR3 DNA follows: TGTGCCAGCTCACCAGTTACGGCCGAGACCCAGTACTTC. Using reference TRBV18 and TRBJ2-5 for the parts outside the CDR3, the full variable domain is NAGVMQNPRHLVRRRGQEARLRCSPMKGHSHVYWYRQLPEEGLKFMVYLQKENIIDESGMPKERFSAEFPKEGPSILRIQQVVRGDSAAYFCASSPVTAETQYFGPGTRLLVL.

This clonotype was seen only a few times. The V call is TRBV5-6, the J call TRBJ2-7; D gene unclear. CDR1 is SGHDT and CDR2 is YYEEEE in the germline V gene. The CDR3 is 12 residues long. Between the trimmed V and J ends, which lost 2 bases and 3 bases, there was a span of 6 bases. As DNA, the CDR3 is TGTGCCAGCAGCTTAGGCCACTACGAGCAGTACGTC. As protein: CASSLGHYEQYV.

CDR3 sequence reads: CSARDPGPNTGELFF. DNA of the CDR3: TGCAGTGCTAGAGATCCGGGGCCGAACACCGGGGAGCTGTTTTTT. The chain recombines TRBV20-1 with TRBJ2-2; either TRBD1 or TRBD2 may supply D (5 bases each). The CDR3 covers 15 residues. Trimming left V 0 bases short and J 0 bases short, with 8 bases between. Germline CDR1 and CDR2: DFQATT and SNEGSKA (reference sequence).

In its sample, this clonotype was seen a few times. This sequence joins TRBV5-6 and TRBJ1-4; possibly TRBD1 for D (5 bases). Germline-derived CDR1 and CDR2 are SGHDT and YYEEEE. V was pared by 2 bases and J by 0 bases, with 11 bases between. The CDR3 covers 16 residues. CDR3 sequence: CASSFIGAATNEKLFF. The CDR3 DNA follows: TGTGCCAGCAGCTTTATAGGGGCGGCAACTAATGAAAAACTGTTTTTT.

The rearrangement joins TRBV6-2 or TRBV6-3 to TRBJ1-4, with TRBD1 matching over 9 bases. Germline CDR1 reads MNHEY; CDR2 reads SVGEGT. The trim removed 5 bases at V and 8 bases at J, leaving 9 bases unmatched. The CDR3 extends over 15 amino acids. The CDR3 nucleotides are TGTGCCAGCAGTCGCCCCGGGACAGGGCAGGAAAAACTGTTTTTT. Protein sequence: CASSRPGTGQEKLFF.